This TCR beta chain was captured by sequencing in a study of graft-versus-host responses after intestinal transplantation. On the study more broadly: All recipients got anti-thymocyte globulin induction, then tacrolimus and steroids for roughly three years. Study results and limitations: Early declines in HvG clones that occurred post-transplant were associated with peak circulating GvH clone levels. In recipient marrow, GvH clones were found, and some appeared first in ileum or blood. Some patients had graft-donor T cell macrochimerism. In their allografts, the ratios of graft-versus-host to host-versus-graft T cell clones were high.

The CDR3 is 13 amino acids. V was pared by 8 bases and J by 4 bases, with 12 bases between. CDR1 is MNHNS and CDR2 is SASEGT in the germline V gene. Sequencing was performed with immunoSEQ multiplex PCR; in TCRdb, only in-frame clones are kept and a portion is missing. Among around 100,000 clones listed, approximately 93% were seen once. As to this clone: The antigen remains unidentified.

This receptor was taken from a human donor who received an intestinal transplant. This specimen consisted of unstimulated CD8+ T cells sorted from spleen or lymph node cells, obtained before intestinal transplant. The V call is TRBV6-1, the J call TRBJ1-3; perhaps TRBD1 as D (6 bases). The CDR3 region has the DNA TGTGCCAGCTCCCCGGACAGCGGAAACACCATATATTTT. This codes for CASSPDSGNTIYF.